This TCR beta chain originates from a study of cytomegalovirus exposure and HLA in healthy donors. General study findings and limits: In all likelihood, a cluster of highly shared sequence variants was a sequencing artifact. In the analysis, some V segments, TRBV6-2 and TRBV6-3 included, were excluded as indistinguishable. As a later analysis showed, a missense DCLRE1C variant was linked to trimming of TCR beta V- and J-genes.

As for this clone: The antigen is not known.

The V segment lost 3 bases and the J segment 5 bases; nucleotides outside the gene matches: 4. This CDR3 is 15 amino acids long. The germline gives CDR1 KGHSH, CDR2 LQKENI. PCR involved 60 Vbeta and 13 Jbeta primers. TCRdb's copy holds only in-frame clones and misses some; the assay was immunoSEQ multiplex PCR. This sample has about 200,000 clones, with around 85% found just once. What was sequenced was PBMCs. The rearrangement uses TRBV18 and TRBJ1-1; TRBD1 aligns across 12 bases. The source of this sequence is a woman aged 50 to 60 in good health and CMV-seronegative. Here the CDR3 reads CASSPGTGGLTEAFF. CDR3 sequence (DNA): TGTGCCAGCTCACCTGGGACAGGGGGCTTAACTGAAGCTTTCTTT.